This T cell receptor (beta chain) is drawn from a study of T cell responses to AZD1222 COVID-19 vaccine. Background on the study: Second doses that came at about 4 or about 12 weeks were put together. Study-level points and caveats: Receipt of two AZD1222 doses was followed by a rise in Spike-specific TCR breadth and depth. Donors, mostly white British, included more females; clonal diversity was possibly underestimated.

Germline CDR1 is MDHEN and CDR2 is SYDVKM. CDR3 length: 15 amino acids. V shed 9 bases and J shed 4 bases, with 18 bases lying between them. Details on this clone: Its antigen is not known.

The data were produced by immunoSEQ multiplex PCR, yet TCRdb's version contains in-frame clones alone and is incomplete. Among 150,000 to 200,000 clones listed, more than 80% were seen once. This chain links TRBV28 with TRBJ1-4, with D maybe TRBD1 (6 bases). This sequence was found in an adult in good health. Specimen: peripheral blood, collected on day 0 of AZD1222 vaccination. As DNA, the CDR3 is TGTGCCAGTGGAGAAATCACAGGGAGTAATGAAAAACTGTTTTTT. Residues: CASGEITGSNEKLFF.